This T cell receptor (beta chain) stems from a study of glioma-infiltrating T cells. Study-level points and caveats: Only very few CDR3 sequences appeared in both tissue and blood.

The CDR3 sequence is 14 residues long. The germline gives CDR1 SGHTA, CDR2 FQGNSA. The sample holds many counts of this clonotype. What it recognizes is unknown. Amplification of TCR alpha and beta CDR3 regions from RNA used iRepertoire nested multiplex PCR. TCRdb recomputed calls from the multiplex PCR reads with MiXCR, one row per CDR3 protein. The sample carries about 210,000 distinct CDR3 sequences, approximately 30% recorded once. Sequencing was done on a sample of glioma tissue, nonneoplastic brain tissue, or PBMCs (not recorded which). The origin of this receptor is a human donor with low-grade glioma or glioblastoma, undergoing nonglioma brain surgery, or in good health (not recorded which). V and J are TRBV7-2 and TRBJ2-5, with TRBD2 matching over 9 bases. The CDR3 spells CASGVAGVSETQYF. CDR3 DNA sequence: TGTGCGAGTGGGGTAGCGGGAGTTTCGGAGACCCAGTACTTC.